This TCR beta chain was sequenced during a study of Ad26.COV2.S vaccination and SARS-CoV-2 variants. The repertoire was sequenced with immunoSEQ multiplex PCR; TCRdb's copy has only in-frame clones and lacks some. This sample has around 300,000 clones, with about 86% found just once. The CDR3 totals 15 residues. Germline V lookup: CDR1 SGHDN, CDR2 FVKESK. Trimming left V 4 bases short and J 7 bases short, with 14 bases between. Remarks on this clone: Antigen: not known.

General study findings and limits: Substantial post-vaccination breadth of spike-specific CD8+ and CD4+ T cell responses was reported.

The sample's treatment: around 19 received Ad26.COV2.S at low or high dose, single or two shots; about five received placebo; per-sample allocation not given. Material that was analyzed had been drawn on day 63 after the first vaccine or placebo injection. The chain combines TRBV14 with TRBJ1-6; D not resolved. The TCR originated in a person aged 18-60 years who received the Ad26.COV2.S COVID-19 vaccine or a placebo. The sample here was peripheral blood, taken in a trial of Ad26.COV2.S vaccine versus placebo. CDR3 in DNA: TGTGCCAGCAGCCCCTCCTTGTCGGGAAATTCACCCCTCCACTTT. Its translation: CASSPSLSGNSPLHF.